What follows describes a single T cell receptor beta chain. Only CD45RO-negative cells positively selected for CCR7 counted as naive CD8 cells, so terminally differentiated effector memory CD45RA+ cells were excluded. Every donor was a Caucasian adult from Nashville, Tennessee. This sample stems from a study of shared clonotypes between healthy human individuals. Once extracted for a subset, genomic DNA was divided evenly among several immunoSEQ plates. Sorted-subset replicate PCR reactions contained about 200 ng DNA, corresponding to tens of thousands of T cell genomes. The assay was immunoSEQ multiplex PCR, and TCRdb's table has in-frame clones only and misses some. The sample includes about 2 million clones, over 85% seen only once; the top ten take 0.85% to 1.2%. V was shortened by 1 base and J by 3 bases, with 14 bases between the two germline ends. Looked up from germline, CDR1 is SGDLS and CDR2 is YYNGEE. CDR3 length: 15 amino acids.

The chain employs TRBV9 and TRBJ2-7; D might be TRBD1 or TRBD2, each matching 5 bases. The sample was naive CD8+ T cells sorted from blood. The sequence was collected from a man between 18 and 29 years old in good health. The CDR3 is CASSVSGTVGYEQYF. CDR3 DNA: TGTGCCAGCAGCGTATCCGGGACGGTCGGCTACGAGCAGTACTTC. The complete variable domain, with remaining parts taken from reference TRBV9 and TRBJ2-7, reads DSGVTQTPKHLITATGQRVTLRCSPRSGDLSVYWYQQSLDQGLQFLIQYYNGEERAKGNILERFSAQQFPDLHSELNLSSLELGDSALYFCASSVSGTVGYEQYFGPGTRLTVT.